This T cell receptor (beta chain) is drawn from a study of long-term antiretroviral therapy in people with HIV. Sequencing relied on immunoSEQ assay v3.0, run at survey level. Clones were read by immunoSEQ multiplex PCR, and TCRdb kept only the in-frame ones, dropping some. The profile shows around 25,000 clones, 85% to 95% of them singletons. Per the germline V gene, CDR1 is SGHAT and CDR2 is FQNNGV. The V gene lost 4 bases and the J gene lost 6 bases, with 10 bases spanning the gap. This CDR3 region has 13 residues. Treated in the United States were all of the participants with HIV. The TCR comes from a woman aged 45-59 years with HIV. Material: unsorted PBMCs, obtained about 4.7 years after starting antiretroviral therapy. This chain connects TRBV11-2 to TRBJ2-1; D not resolved. DNA of the CDR3: TGTGCCAGCAGCTCTCATGAAGGCAATGAGCAGTTCTTC. Its protein is CASSSHEGNEQFF.